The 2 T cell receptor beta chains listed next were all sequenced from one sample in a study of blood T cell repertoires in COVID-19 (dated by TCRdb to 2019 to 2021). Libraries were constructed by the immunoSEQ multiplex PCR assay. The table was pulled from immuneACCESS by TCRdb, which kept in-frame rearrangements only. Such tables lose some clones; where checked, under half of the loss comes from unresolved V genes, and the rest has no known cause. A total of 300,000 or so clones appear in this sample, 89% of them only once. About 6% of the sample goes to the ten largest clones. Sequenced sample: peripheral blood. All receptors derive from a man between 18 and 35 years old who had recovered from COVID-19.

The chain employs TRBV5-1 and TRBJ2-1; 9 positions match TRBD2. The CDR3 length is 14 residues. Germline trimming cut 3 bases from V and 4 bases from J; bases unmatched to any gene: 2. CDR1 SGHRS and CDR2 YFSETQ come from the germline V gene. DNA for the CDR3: TGCGCCAGCAGCTCTGGACTAGCGTACAATGAGCAGTTCTTC. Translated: CASSSGLAYNEQFF.

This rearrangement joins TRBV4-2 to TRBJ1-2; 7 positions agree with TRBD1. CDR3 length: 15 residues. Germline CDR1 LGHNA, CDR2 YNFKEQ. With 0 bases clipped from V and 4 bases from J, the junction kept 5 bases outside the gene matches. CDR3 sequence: CASSQDIGGSYGYTF. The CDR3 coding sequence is TGTGCCAGCAGCCAAGATATAGGGGGCTCCTATGGCTACACCTTC.